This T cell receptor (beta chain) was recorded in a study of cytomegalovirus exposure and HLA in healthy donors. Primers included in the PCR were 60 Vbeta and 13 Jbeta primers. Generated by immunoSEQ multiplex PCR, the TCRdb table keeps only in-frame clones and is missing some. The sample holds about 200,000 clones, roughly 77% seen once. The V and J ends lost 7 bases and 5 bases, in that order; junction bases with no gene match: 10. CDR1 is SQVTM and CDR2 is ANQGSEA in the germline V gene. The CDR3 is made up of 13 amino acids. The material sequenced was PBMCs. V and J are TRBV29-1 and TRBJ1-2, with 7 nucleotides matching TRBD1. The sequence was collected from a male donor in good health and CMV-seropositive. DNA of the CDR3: TGCAGCGAGAGACAGGGACTTGCATATGGCTACACCTTC. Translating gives CSERQGLAYGYTF.